These T cell receptor beta chains were read from a single sample in a study of T cells in Graves' hyperthyroidism and ophthalmopathy. Using its own MiXCR run on the multiplex PCR reads, TCRdb lists one record per CDR3 protein. Counted here are 75,000 to 100,000 distinct CDR3 sequences, about 40% occurring once; the ten biggest clones make up about 9.4%. Sequenced material: peripheral blood or thyroid tissue (not recorded which). The receptors were gathered from a woman aged 25 to 39 with Graves' hyperthyroidism. Both conserved end residues are part of each CDR3. A D gene is named only where the DNA matches it firmly. A clone size is listed for some rows: how often the clone was seen (once, few, many), or a class if it is expanded.

d_call: .; j_call: TRBJ1-1; clone_size: .; v_call: TRBV12-5; cdr3_aa: CARKGVRTEAFF; cdr3_nt: TGTGCTAGAAAGGGGGTTCGGACTGAAGCTTTCTTT
d_call: TRBD1; j_call: TRBJ1-6; clone_size: .; v_call: TRBV10-3; cdr3_aa: CASSYSAGTGVNSPLHF; cdr3_nt: TGTGCCAGCAGTTACTCCGCCGGGACAGGGGTAAATTCACCCCTCCACTTT
d_call: TRBD1; j_call: TRBJ1-1; clone_size: .; v_call: TRBV11-2; cdr3_aa: CASLDRGTEAFF; cdr3_nt: TGTGCCAGCTTAGACAGGGGGACTGAAGCTTTCTTT
d_call: .; j_call: TRBJ2-5; clone_size: .; v_call: TRBV18; cdr3_aa: CASSPRQSEETQYF; cdr3_nt: TGTGCCAGCTCACCAAGACAGTCCGAGGAGACCCAGTACTTC
d_call: TRBD1; j_call: TRBJ1-5; clone_size: few; v_call: TRBV7-9; cdr3_aa: CASSFGQGYQPQHF; cdr3_nt: TGTGCCAGCAGCTTTGGACAGGGTTATCAGCCCCAGCATTTT
d_call: TRBD1; j_call: TRBJ1-2; clone_size: many; v_call: TRBV7-2; cdr3_aa: CASSSILDRVYGYTF; cdr3_nt: TGTGCCAGCAGCTCAATCCTGGACAGGGTTTATGGCTACACCTTC
d_call: .; j_call: TRBJ1-4; clone_size: many; v_call: TRBV5-8; cdr3_aa: CASSSQGAEKLFF; cdr3_nt: TGTGCCAGCAGCTCACAGGGTGCAGAAAAACTGTTTTTT
d_call: TRBD2; j_call: TRBJ2-7; clone_size: few; v_call: TRBV30; cdr3_aa: CAWSESGSAYGQYF; cdr3_nt: TGTGCCTGGAGTGAAAGCGGGAGTGCCTACGGGCAGTACTTC
d_call: .; j_call: TRBJ2-3; clone_size: few; v_call: TRBV6-5; cdr3_aa: CASSRMATDTQYF; cdr3_nt: TGTGCCAGCAGTAGAATGGCCACAGATACGCAGTATTTT
d_call: TRBD1; j_call: TRBJ2-2; clone_size: many; v_call: TRBV28; cdr3_aa: CASTGGGELFF; cdr3_nt: TGTGCCAGTACAGGGGGCGGGGAGCTGTTTTTT
d_call: TRBD2; j_call: TRBJ2-7; clone_size: .; v_call: TRBV20-1; cdr3_aa: CSAPASGSDSSPYEQYF; cdr3_nt: TGCAGTGCCCCTGCTAGCGGGAGTGATTCTAGCCCCTACGAGCAGTACTTC
d_call: .; j_call: TRBJ1-1; clone_size: many; v_call: TRBV19; cdr3_aa: CASSIGLGGGTEAFF; cdr3_nt: TGTGCCAGTAGTATAGGATTGGGGGGCGGCACTGAAGCTTTCTTT
d_call: .; j_call: TRBJ1-6; clone_size: .; v_call: TRBV20-1; cdr3_aa: CSARGSSYNSPLHF; cdr3_nt: TGCAGTGCTAGGGGGAGCTCCTATAATTCACCCCTCCACTTT
d_call: TRBD2; j_call: TRBJ2-5; clone_size: many; v_call: TRBV2; cdr3_aa: CASTLAGVETQYF; cdr3_nt: TGTGCCAGCACCCTAGCGGGAGTAGAGACCCAGTACTTC
d_call: .; j_call: TRBJ2-2; clone_size: many; v_call: TRBV19; cdr3_aa: CASSIKGGGGTGELFF; cdr3_nt: TGTGCCAGTAGTATAAAAGGAGGTGGTGGCACCGGGGAGCTGTTTTTT
d_call: .; j_call: TRBJ2-3; clone_size: many; v_call: TRBV7-8; cdr3_aa: CASSLQGRNTDTQYF; cdr3_nt: TGTGCCAGCAGCCTACAGGGTCGAAACACAGATACGCAGTATTTT
d_call: TRBD1; j_call: TRBJ1-1; clone_size: many; v_call: TRBV5-1; cdr3_aa: CASSPDRGNTEAFF; cdr3_nt: TGCGCCAGCAGCCCTGACAGGGGGAACACTGAAGCTTTCTTT
d_call: TRBD2; j_call: TRBJ2-7; clone_size: .; v_call: TRBV7-9; cdr3_aa: CASSRSGGPHEQYF; cdr3_nt: TGTGCCAGCAGCCGGAGCGGGGGGCCCCACGAGCAGTACTTC
d_call: .; j_call: TRBJ1-3; clone_size: many; v_call: TRBV12-3/TRBV12-4; cdr3_aa: CASTETGANSGNTIYF; cdr3_nt: TGTGCCAGCACCGAGACAGGCGCTAACTCTGGAAACACCATATATTTT
d_call: TRBD1; j_call: TRBJ2-5; clone_size: .; v_call: TRBV4-2; cdr3_aa: CASSQVQGATGETQYF; cdr3_nt: TGTGCCAGCAGCCAAGTGCAGGGGGCCACCGGGGAGACCCAGTACTTC
d_call: TRBD1; j_call: TRBJ2-7; clone_size: few; v_call: TRBV20-1; cdr3_aa: CSAQGQGAGYEQYF; cdr3_nt: TGCAGTGCCCAGGGACAGGGGGCGGGCTACGAGCAGTACTTC
d_call: TRBD1; j_call: TRBJ1-2; clone_size: .; v_call: TRBV7-9; cdr3_aa: CASSSDRGVGYTF; cdr3_nt: TGTGCCAGCAGCTCGGACAGGGGGGTAGGCTACACCTTC
d_call: .; j_call: TRBJ2-7; clone_size: many; v_call: TRBV28; cdr3_aa: CASRRGSYEQYF; cdr3_nt: TGTGCCAGCAGACGGGGGAGCTACGAGCAGTACTTC
d_call: .; j_call: TRBJ2-1; clone_size: few; v_call: TRBV14; cdr3_aa: CASSLAWEQFF; cdr3_nt: TGTGCCAGCAGCCTAGCATGGGAGCAGTTCTTC
d_call: .; j_call: TRBJ2-7; clone_size: many; v_call: TRBV20-1; cdr3_aa: CSAIGTTLAGYEQYF; cdr3_nt: TGCAGTGCTATCGGGACAACCCTAGCAGGCTACGAGCAGTACTTC
d_call: .; j_call: TRBJ1-4; clone_size: .; v_call: TRBV9; cdr3_aa: CASSVAGGIGDKLFF; cdr3_nt: .
d_call: TRBD2; j_call: TRBJ2-5; clone_size: .; v_call: TRBV20-1; cdr3_aa: CSAGAGGGETQYF; cdr3_nt: TGCAGTGCAGGAGCGGGAGGGGGGGAGACCCAGTACTTC
d_call: .; j_call: TRBJ2-2; clone_size: many; v_call: TRBV7-6; cdr3_aa: CASSFPPGRKATGELFF; cdr3_nt: TGTGCCAGCAGCTTTCCCCCGGGACGGAAAGCCACCGGGGAGCTGTTTTTT
d_call: .; j_call: TRBJ1-1; clone_size: many; v_call: TRBV6-1; cdr3_aa: CASLGGRSTEAFF; cdr3_nt: TGTGCCAGCTTGGGGGGGAGGAGCACTGAAGCTTTCTTT
d_call: TRBD2; j_call: TRBJ2-5; clone_size: many; v_call: TRBV25-1; cdr3_aa: CASRAGRETQYF; cdr3_nt: TGTGCCAGCAGAGCGGGAAGGGAGACCCAGTACTTC
d_call: .; j_call: TRBJ1-1; clone_size: .; v_call: TRBV7-3; cdr3_aa: CASSSDGGIAFF; cdr3_nt: TGTGCCAGCAGTTCTGACGGGGGTATAGCTTTCTTT
d_call: .; j_call: TRBJ2-3; clone_size: many; v_call: TRBV2; cdr3_aa: CASSEEDTQYF; cdr3_nt: TGTGCCAGCAGTGAGGAAGATACGCAGTATTTT
d_call: .; j_call: TRBJ1-6; clone_size: .; v_call: TRBV2; cdr3_aa: CASSEGGRRLSHNSPLHF; cdr3_nt: TGTGCCAGCAGCGAAGGGGGACGCCGACTGTCCCATAATTCACCCCTCCACTTT
d_call: .; j_call: TRBJ2-7; clone_size: .; v_call: TRBV10-3; cdr3_aa: CAISESGGHEQYF; cdr3_nt: TGTGCCATCAGTGAGTCGGGAGGACACGAGCAGTACTTC
d_call: .; j_call: TRBJ1-6; clone_size: .; v_call: TRBV7-9; cdr3_aa: CASSLGPELPLHF; cdr3_nt: TGCGCCAGCAGCTTAGGTCCGGAGTTACCCCTCCACTTT
d_call: .; j_call: TRBJ2-5; clone_size: many; v_call: TRBV20-1; cdr3_aa: CSARSPGGSQETQYF; cdr3_nt: TGCAGTGCTAGATCACCCGGGGGCAGCCAAGAGACCCAGTACTTC
d_call: .; j_call: TRBJ2-5; clone_size: .; v_call: TRBV9; cdr3_aa: CASSFYICSASEAAQETQYF; cdr3_nt: .
d_call: .; j_call: TRBJ1-1; clone_size: many; v_call: TRBV28; cdr3_aa: CASSFSLAHTEAFF; cdr3_nt: TGTGCCAGCAGTTTTAGTTTGGCACACACTGAAGCTTTCTTT
d_call: .; j_call: TRBJ2-7; clone_size: .; v_call: TRBV7-8; cdr3_aa: CASSFYICSATFDRVYEQYF; cdr3_nt: .
d_call: TRBD2; j_call: TRBJ2-5; clone_size: .; v_call: TRBV20-1; cdr3_aa: CSARSLKRLAGETQYF; cdr3_nt: TGCAGTGCTAGATCCCTCAAGAGACTAGCGGGAGAGACCCAGTACTTC
d_call: TRBD1; j_call: TRBJ2-7; clone_size: many; v_call: TRBV5-1; cdr3_aa: CASSAGTGGYYEQYF; cdr3_nt: TGCGCCAGCAGCGCCGGGACAGGGGGCTACTACGAGCAGTACTTC
d_call: .; j_call: TRBJ2-7; clone_size: many; v_call: TRBV20-1; cdr3_aa: CSASEGGLSYEQYF; cdr3_nt: TGCAGTGCTAGTGAGGGAGGCCTGTCCTACGAGCAGTACTTC
d_call: .; j_call: TRBJ1-6; clone_size: many; v_call: TRBV4-1; cdr3_aa: CASSQAGADSPLHF; cdr3_nt: TGCGCCAGCAGCCAAGCGGGAGCCGATTCACCCCTCCACTTT
d_call: .; j_call: TRBJ2-5; clone_size: many; v_call: TRBV20-1; cdr3_aa: CSARDWETQYF; cdr3_nt: TGCAGTGCTAGAGACTGGGAAACCCAGTACTTC
d_call: .; j_call: TRBJ2-2; clone_size: medium-sized; v_call: TRBV19; cdr3_aa: CASLTARHVNTGELFF; cdr3_nt: TGTGCCAGCCTTACGGCACGACACGTGAACACCGGGGAGCTGTTTTTT